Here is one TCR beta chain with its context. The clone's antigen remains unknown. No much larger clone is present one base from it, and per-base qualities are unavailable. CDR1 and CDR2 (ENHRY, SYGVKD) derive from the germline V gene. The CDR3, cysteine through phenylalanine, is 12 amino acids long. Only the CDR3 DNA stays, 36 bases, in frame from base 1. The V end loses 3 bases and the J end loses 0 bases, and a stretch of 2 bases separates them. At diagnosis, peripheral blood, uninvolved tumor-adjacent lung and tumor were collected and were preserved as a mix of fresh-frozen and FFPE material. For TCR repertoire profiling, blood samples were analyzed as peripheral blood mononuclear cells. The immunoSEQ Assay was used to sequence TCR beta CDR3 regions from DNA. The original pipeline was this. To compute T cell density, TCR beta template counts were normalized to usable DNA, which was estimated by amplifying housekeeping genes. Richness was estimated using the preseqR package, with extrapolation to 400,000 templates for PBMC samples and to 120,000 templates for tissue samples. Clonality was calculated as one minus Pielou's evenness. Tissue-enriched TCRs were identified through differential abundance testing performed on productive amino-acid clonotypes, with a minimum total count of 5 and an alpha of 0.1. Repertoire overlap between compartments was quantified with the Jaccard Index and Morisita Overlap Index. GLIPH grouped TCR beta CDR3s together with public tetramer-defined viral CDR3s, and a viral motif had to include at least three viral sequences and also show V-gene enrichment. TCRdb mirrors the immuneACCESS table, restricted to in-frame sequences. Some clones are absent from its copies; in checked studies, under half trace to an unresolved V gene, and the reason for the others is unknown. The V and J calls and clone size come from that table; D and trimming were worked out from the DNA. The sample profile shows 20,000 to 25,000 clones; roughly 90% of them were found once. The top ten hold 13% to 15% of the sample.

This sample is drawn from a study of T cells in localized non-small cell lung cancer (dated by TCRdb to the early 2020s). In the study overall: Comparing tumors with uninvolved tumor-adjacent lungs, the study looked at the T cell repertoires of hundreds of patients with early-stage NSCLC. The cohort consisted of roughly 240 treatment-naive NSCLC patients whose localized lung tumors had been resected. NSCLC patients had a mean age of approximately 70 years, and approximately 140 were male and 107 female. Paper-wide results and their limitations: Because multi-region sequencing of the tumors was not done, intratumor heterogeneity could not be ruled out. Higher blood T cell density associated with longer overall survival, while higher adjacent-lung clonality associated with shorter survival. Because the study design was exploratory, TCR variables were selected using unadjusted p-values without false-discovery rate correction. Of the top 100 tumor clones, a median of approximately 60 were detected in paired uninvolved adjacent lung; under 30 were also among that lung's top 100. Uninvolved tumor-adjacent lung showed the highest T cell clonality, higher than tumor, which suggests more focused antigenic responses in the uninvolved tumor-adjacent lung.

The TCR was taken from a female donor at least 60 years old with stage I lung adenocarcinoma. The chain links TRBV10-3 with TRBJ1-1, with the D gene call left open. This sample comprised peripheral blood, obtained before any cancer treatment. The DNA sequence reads TGTGCCATCAGTGAAATGAACACTGAAGCTTTCTTT. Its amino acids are CAISEMNTEAFF.